This is a list of T cell receptor beta chains from one sample in a study of blood T cell repertoires in COVID-19. TCRdb keeps only in-frame clones here, not all; method: immunoSEQ multiplex PCR. The profile shows 45,000 to 70,000 clones, 70% to 90% of them singletons. Sequencing used peripheral blood. These receptors were taken from a man in his sixties with acute or convalescent COVID-19. Both conserved end residues are part of each CDR3. The D gene is left open where the match is weak. Rows may omit the clone size; those that give it use once, few, many or a size class.

v_gene,abundance,j_gene,d_gene,CDR3nt,CDR3aa
TRBV11-2,NA,TRBJ1-3,NA,TGTGCCAGCACCTCCGGGAACCTGGGAAGCTCTGGAAACACCATATATTTT,CASTSGNLGSSGNTIYF
TRBV7-3,NA,TRBJ2-3,TRBD2,TGTGCCAGCAGCTCGAGCGGGGGAAATACGCAGTATTTT,CASSSSGGNTQYF
TRBV9,NA,TRBJ2-3,TRBD1,TGTGCCAGCAGAAAAACGGGACAGGGCACAGATACGCAGTATTTT,CASRKTGQGTDTQYF
TRBV6-5,NA,TRBJ1-6,NA,TGTGCCAGCAGTTACTCCGCGGAGAATTCACCCCTCCACTTT,CASSYSAENSPLHF
TRBV5-5,NA,TRBJ2-2,TRBD1,TGTGCCAGCAGCATCGGGACAGGGGATTCCGGGGAGCTGTTTTTT,CASSIGTGDSGELFF
TRBV12-2,once,TRBJ1-1,NA,TGTGCAAGTCGCTTCCCCGCAACCGGGGGCGGGGGGAGTCGCGCTGAAAGTGGGGAAGCTTTCTTT,CASRFPATGGGGSRAESGEAFF
TRBV15,once,TRBJ2-5,TRBD1,TGTGCCACCAGCAGAGGAGGACAGGGGGCGCAGACCCAGTACTTC,CATSRGGQGAQTQYF
TRBV12-3/TRBV12-4,NA,TRBJ2-3,NA,TGTGCCAGCAGTTTGGACACCACAGATACGCAGTATTTT,CASSLDTTDTQYF
TRBV6-1,NA,TRBJ1-2,NA,TGTGCCAGCAGTGATGGCCCCGGGATCTATGGCTACACCTTC,CASSDGPGIYGYTF
TRBV7-6,NA,TRBJ2-2,NA,TGTGCCAGCAGCTTAACGACTCCGAACACCGGGGAGCTGTTTTTT,CASSLTTPNTGELFF
TRBV28,NA,TRBJ1-2,NA,TGTGCCAGCCGTCGGACAGTTACCTATGGCTACACCTTC,CASRRTVTYGYTF
TRBV5-1,NA,TRBJ1-5,TRBD1,TGCGCCAGCAGCCAAGGGACAGGAAATCAGCCCCAGCATTTT,CASSQGTGNQPQHF
TRBV7-8,NA,TRBJ1-1,NA,TGTGCCAGCAGACAGAACACTGAAGCTTTCTTT,CASRQNTEAFF
TRBV6-5,once,TRBJ1-4,NA,TGTGCCAGCACCAGACAGAGTGCAACTAATGAAAAACTGTTTTTT,CASTRQSATNEKLFF
TRBV14,NA,TRBJ2-4,TRBD1,TGTGCCAGCAGCCATGGACAGGTACAAAACATTCAGTACTTC,CASSHGQVQNIQYF
TRBV3-1/TRBV3-2,NA,TRBJ2-5,TRBD1,TGTGCCAGCAGCCAAGCTCTGAGACAGGGCCAAGAGACCCAGTACTTC,CASSQALRQGQETQYF
TRBV20-1,NA,TRBJ1-1,NA,TGCAGTGCCCGAGGGAACACTGAAGCTTTCTTT,CSARGNTEAFF